This entry is about one TCR beta chain. Its antigen is not identified. The CDR3 spans 14 residues. Per the germline V gene, CDR1 is SGHDN and CDR2 is FVKESK. V was clipped by 5 bases and J by 6 bases, with 13 bases between them. The data are from a study of shared clonotypes between healthy human individuals. Study outcomes and limitations: The study drew on few donors, limiting represented genetic and exposure-history diversity.

The table came from immunoSEQ multiplex PCR; TCRdb's copy has only in-frame clones and leaves some out. The sample yields about 480,000 clones, almost 80% seen once. The rearrangement uses TRBV14 and TRBJ1-4; D perhaps matches TRBD1 (5 bases). Sequencing input: PBMCs. The source of this sequence is a woman aged 40 to 49 in good health. Some clones in this sample may be carry-over from other donors' samples. CDR3 nucleotides: TGTGCCAGCAGCTCCGGGACTCAGTATGAAAAACTGTTTTTT. This sequence encodes CASSSGTQYEKLFF.